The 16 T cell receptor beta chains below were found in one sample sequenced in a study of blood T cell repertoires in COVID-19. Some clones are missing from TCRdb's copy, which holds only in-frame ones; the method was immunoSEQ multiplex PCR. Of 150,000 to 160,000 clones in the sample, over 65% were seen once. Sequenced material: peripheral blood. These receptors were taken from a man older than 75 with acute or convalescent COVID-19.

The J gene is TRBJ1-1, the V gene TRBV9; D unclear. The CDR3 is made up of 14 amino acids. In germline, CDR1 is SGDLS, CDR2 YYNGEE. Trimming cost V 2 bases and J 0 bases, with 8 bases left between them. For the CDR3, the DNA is TGTGCCAGCAGCGTCGCGGGGATGAACACTGAAGCTTTCTTT. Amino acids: CASSVAGMNTEAFF.

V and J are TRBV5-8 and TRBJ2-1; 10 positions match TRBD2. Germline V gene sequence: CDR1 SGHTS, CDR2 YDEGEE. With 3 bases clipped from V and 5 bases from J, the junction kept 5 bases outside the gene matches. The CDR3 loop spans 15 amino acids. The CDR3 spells CASSSGLAENNEQFF. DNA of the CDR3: TGTGCCAGCAGCTCCGGACTAGCGGAGAACAATGAGCAGTTCTTC.

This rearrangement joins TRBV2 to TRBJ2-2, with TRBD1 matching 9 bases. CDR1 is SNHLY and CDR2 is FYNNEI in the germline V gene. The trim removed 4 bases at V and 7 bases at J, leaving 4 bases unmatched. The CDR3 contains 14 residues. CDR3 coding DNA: TGTGCCAGCAGTGTAGGGGACAGGGTCGGGGAGCTGTTTTTT. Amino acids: CASSVGDRVGELFF.

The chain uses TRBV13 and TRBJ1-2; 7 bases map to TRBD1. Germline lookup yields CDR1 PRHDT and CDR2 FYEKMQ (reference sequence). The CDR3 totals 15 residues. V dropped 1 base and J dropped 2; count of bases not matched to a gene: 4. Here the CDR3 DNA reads TGTGCCAGCAGCTTAGACAGGGGAGTAAACTATGGCTACACCTTC. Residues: CASSLDRGVNYGYTF.

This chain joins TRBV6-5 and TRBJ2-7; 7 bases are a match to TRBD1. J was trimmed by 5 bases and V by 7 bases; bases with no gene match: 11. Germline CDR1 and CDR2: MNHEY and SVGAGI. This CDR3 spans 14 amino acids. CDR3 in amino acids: CASNNRDSNNEQYF. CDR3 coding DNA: TGTGCCAGCAACAACCGGGACAGTAATAACGAGCAGTACTTC.

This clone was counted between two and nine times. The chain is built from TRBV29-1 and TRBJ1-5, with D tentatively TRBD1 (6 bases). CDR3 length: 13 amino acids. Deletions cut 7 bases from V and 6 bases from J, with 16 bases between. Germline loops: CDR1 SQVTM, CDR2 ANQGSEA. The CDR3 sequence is CSARGGDGQPQHF. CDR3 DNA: TGCAGCGCCCGGGGGGGCGATGGTCAGCCCCAGCATTTT.

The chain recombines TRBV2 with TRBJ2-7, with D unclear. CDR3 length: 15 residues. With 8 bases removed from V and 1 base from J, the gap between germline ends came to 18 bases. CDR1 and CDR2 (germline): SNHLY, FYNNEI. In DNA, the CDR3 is TGTGCCAGCCTCCCTCTCTTGACACCTTCCTACGAGCAGTACTTC. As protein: CASLPLLTPSYEQYF.

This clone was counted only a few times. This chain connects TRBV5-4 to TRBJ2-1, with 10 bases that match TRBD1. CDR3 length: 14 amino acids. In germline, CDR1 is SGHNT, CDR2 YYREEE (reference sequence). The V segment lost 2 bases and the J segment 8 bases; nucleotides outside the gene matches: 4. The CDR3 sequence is CASSFRTGGYEQFF. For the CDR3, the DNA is TGTGCCAGCAGCTTTAGGACAGGGGGGTATGAGCAGTTCTTC.

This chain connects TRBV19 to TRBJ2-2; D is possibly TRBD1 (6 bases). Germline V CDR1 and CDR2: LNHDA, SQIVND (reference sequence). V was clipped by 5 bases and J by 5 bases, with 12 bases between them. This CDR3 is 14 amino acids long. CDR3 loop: CASSPDRPTGELFF. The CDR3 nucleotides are TGTGCCAGTAGTCCGGACAGACCGACCGGGGAGCTGTTTTTT.

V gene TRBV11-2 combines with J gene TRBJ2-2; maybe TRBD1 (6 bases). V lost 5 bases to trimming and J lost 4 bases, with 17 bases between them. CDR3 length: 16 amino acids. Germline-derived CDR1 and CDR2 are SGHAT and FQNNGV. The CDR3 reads CASSLLRGRGTGELFF. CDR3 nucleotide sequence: TGTGCCAGCAGCCTCCTAAGGGGCAGGGGCACCGGGGAGCTGTTTTTT.

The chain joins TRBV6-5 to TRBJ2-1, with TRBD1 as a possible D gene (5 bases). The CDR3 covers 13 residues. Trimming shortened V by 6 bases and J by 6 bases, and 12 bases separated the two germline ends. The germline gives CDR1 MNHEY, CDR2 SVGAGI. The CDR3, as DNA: TGTGCCAGCAGGCGCTCAGGGCCCAATGAGCAGTTCTTC. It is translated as CASRRSGPNEQFF.

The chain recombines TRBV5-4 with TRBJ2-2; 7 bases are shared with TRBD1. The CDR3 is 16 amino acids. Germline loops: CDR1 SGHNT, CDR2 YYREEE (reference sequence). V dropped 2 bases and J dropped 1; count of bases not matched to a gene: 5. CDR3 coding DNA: TGTGCCAGCAGCTTCTCAGGGGGTCGGAACACCGGGGAGCTGTTTTTT. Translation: CASSFSGGRNTGELFF.

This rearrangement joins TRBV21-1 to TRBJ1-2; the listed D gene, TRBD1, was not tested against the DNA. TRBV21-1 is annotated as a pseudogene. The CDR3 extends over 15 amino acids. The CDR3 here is CASPKSLPGQRGYTF. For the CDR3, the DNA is TGTGCCAGCCCAAAGAGCCTACCGGGACAGAGAGGCTACACCTTC.

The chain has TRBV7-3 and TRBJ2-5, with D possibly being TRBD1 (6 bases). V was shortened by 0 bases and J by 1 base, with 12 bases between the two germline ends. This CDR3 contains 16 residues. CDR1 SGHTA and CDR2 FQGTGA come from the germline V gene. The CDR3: CASSLTQDRPQETQYF. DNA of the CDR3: TGTGCCAGCAGCTTAACTCAAGACAGGCCCCAAGAGACCCAGTACTTC. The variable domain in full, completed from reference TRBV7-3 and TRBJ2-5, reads GAGVSQTPSNKVTEKGKYVELRCDPISGHTALYWYRQSLGQGPEFLIYFQGTGAADDSGLPNDRFFAVRPEGSVSTLKIQRTERGDSAVYLCASSLTQDRPQETQYFGPGTRLLVL.

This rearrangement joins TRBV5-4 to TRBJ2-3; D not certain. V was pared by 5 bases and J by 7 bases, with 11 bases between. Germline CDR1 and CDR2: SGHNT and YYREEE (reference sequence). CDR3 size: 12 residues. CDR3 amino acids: CASSVDGHTQYF. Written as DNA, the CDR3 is TGTGCCAGCAGTGTGGATGGGCATACGCAGTATTTT.

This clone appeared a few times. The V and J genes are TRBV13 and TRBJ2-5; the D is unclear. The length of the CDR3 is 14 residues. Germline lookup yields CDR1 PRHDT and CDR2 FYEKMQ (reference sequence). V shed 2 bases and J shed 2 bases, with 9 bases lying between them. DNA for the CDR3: TGTGCCAGCAGCTTAAGGTCAGGTCAAGAGACCCAGTACTTC. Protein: CASSLRSGQETQYF.